The 22 T cell receptor beta chains listed next were all sequenced from one sample in a study of response to subunit inactivated influenza vaccine. TCRdb reanalysed the RT-PCR reads using MiXCR and keeps one entry per CDR3 protein. This sample yields more than 550,000 distinct CDR3 sequences, of which around 11% are seen a single time; 9.5% to 11% belongs to the top ten. The data also belong to a second study, concerning T cells expressing NK-cell markers. From that paper: UMIs accompanied the 5'RACE template switching by which TCR beta cDNA was made.

The material sequenced was PBMCs from blood, taken on the day of vaccination. These receptors originate from a man between 45 and 60 years old who received an inactivated influenza vaccine.

This chain connects TRBV6-1 to TRBJ2-7, with unresolved D. The germline V gene encodes CDR1 MNHNS and CDR2 SASEGT. The CDR3 consists of 12 residues. The V end lost 6 bases, the J end lost 4 bases, and 10 bases lay between the germline ends. The CDR3 is CASSASLYEQYF. The CDR3 nucleotides are TGTGCCAGCAGCGCTAGTCTTTACGAGCAGTACTTC.

As regards this clonotype: A read error may be the cause here, since a much bigger clone is one base away. The chain is built from TRBV12-3 or TRBV12-4 and TRBJ2-7, with a possible D match to TRBD2 (6 bases). The CDR3 loop spans 14 amino acids. V was pared by 3 bases and J by 5 bases, with 14 bases between. The CDR3 sequence: CASSFMGLVDEQYF. The CDR3 DNA follows: TGTGCCAGCAGTTTTATGGGACTCGTGGACGAGCAGTACTTC.

The rearrangement joins TRBV11-1 to TRBJ2-5; the match to TRBD2 covers 7 bases. The V gene end was trimmed by 1 base and the J gene end by 0 bases; junction bases not matched to a gene: 14. Germline loops: CDR1 SGHAT, CDR2 FQDESV (reference sequence). The CDR3 extends over 19 amino acids. The CDR3 DNA is TGTGCCAGCAGCTTAGATGGCGGGAGAGTTTGGCTAAACCAAGAGACCCAGTACTTC. Protein product: CASSLDGGRVWLNQETQYF.

This chain joins TRBV7-6 and TRBJ2-5; D is undetermined. The CDR3 sequence is 15 residues long. Trimming stripped 0 bases from V and 5 bases from J, with 13 bases between. Per the germline V gene, CDR1 is SGHVS and CDR2 is FNYEAQ. This CDR3 reads CASSLALSRSETQYF. CDR3 nucleotide sequence: TGTGCCAGCAGCTTAGCGCTCAGTAGAAGTGAGACCCAGTACTTC.

This clonotype was found many times. The chain has TRBV12-3 or TRBV12-4 and TRBJ1-3; unclear D gene. The CDR3 runs 13 residues. The V gene lost 6 bases and the J gene lost 4 bases, with 10 bases spanning the gap. CDR3 coding DNA: TGTGCCAGCAGCCCCTCTCCCGGAAACACCATATATTTT. Amino acid sequence: CASSPSPGNTIYF.

The V call is TRBV27, the J call TRBJ2-1, with 9 bases lining up with TRBD2. The CDR3 loop spans 16 amino acids. Germline CDR1 MNHEY, CDR2 SMNVEV (reference sequence). J was trimmed by 1 base and V by 3 bases; bases with no gene match: 4. The chain's CDR3 is CASSLGGGESYNEQFF. The CDR3 DNA sequence: TGTGCCAGCAGTTTGGGCGGGGGGGAGTCCTACAATGAGCAGTTCTTC.

This clonotype has just a few counts. The chain carries TRBV4-3 and TRBJ2-1; 7 bases line up with TRBD2. The CDR3 length is 15 residues. V lost 0 bases and J lost 6; bases outside the gene matches: 5. Germline V gene sequence: CDR1 LGHNA, CDR2 YSLEER. The CDR3 DNA follows: TGCGCCAGCAGCCAAGAATGGGGACTACCCAATGAGCAGTTCTTC. Protein sequence: CASSQEWGLPNEQFF.

CDR3 in amino acids: CASSPYSGKETQYF. For the CDR3, the DNA is TGCGCCAGCAGCCCGTACTCCGGCAAGGAGACCCAGTACTTC. This chain links TRBV5-1 with TRBJ2-5; D is ambiguous. Trimming took 4 bases from V and 5 from J, leaving 15 bases between them. Germline values: CDR1 SGHRS, CDR2 YFSETQ. This CDR3 spans 14 amino acids.

This clonotype was observed a handful of times. The chain joins TRBV7-2 to TRBJ1-2; D unclear. The CDR3 totals 13 residues. V lost 2 bases and J lost 8, with 12 bases in between. Germline V gene sequence: CDR1 SGHTA, CDR2 FQGNSA. DNA for the CDR3: TGTGCCAGCAGCTTAAGTGGACCGGGCGGCTACACCTTC. The encoded protein is CASSLSGPGGYTF. Filled out from reference TRBV7-2 and TRBJ1-2, the complete variable domain reads GAGVSQSPSNKVTEKGKDVELRCDPISGHTALYWYRQSLGQGLEFLIYFQGNSAPDKSGLPSDRFSAERTGGSVSTLTIQRTQQEDSAVYLCASSLSGPGGYTFGSGTRLTVV.

Note on this clonotype: A much larger clone lies one base from this, so it may be a read error. The genes are TRBV6-5 and TRBJ2-1; the D gene is possibly TRBD1 (6 bases). Per the germline V gene, CDR1 is MNHEY and CDR2 is SVGAGI. The CDR3 is 15 amino acids. The V and J ends lost 2 bases and 5 bases respectively, with 13 bases between them. The CDR3 DNA is TGTGCCAGCAGTTACGGCTGGGACAACAACAATGAGCAGTTCTTC. It codes for CASSYGWDNNNEQFF.

This clonotype occurred a few times. The gene calls are TRBV30 and TRBJ2-2; D unclear. The CDR3 runs to 16 residues. V was clipped by 0 bases and J by 2 bases, with 13 bases between them. Germline V CDR1 and CDR2: GTSNPN, SVGIG (reference sequence). CDR3 residues: CAWSVLNGYNTGELFF. The CDR3, as DNA: TGTGCCTGGAGTGTACTAAATGGGTACAACACCGGGGAGCTGTTTTTT.

The chain links TRBV29-1 to TRBJ2-5, with D possibly matching TRBD1 (6 bases). The V end lost 1 base, the J end lost 1 base, and 10 bases lay between the germline ends. Germline CDR1 SQVTM, CDR2 ANQGSEA. CDR3 length: 14 amino acids. CDR3 in amino acids: CSVEGQGLQETQYF. As DNA, the CDR3 is TGCAGCGTTGAAGGGCAGGGGCTCCAAGAGACCCAGTACTTC. Filled out from reference TRBV29-1 and TRBJ2-5, the complete variable domain reads SAVISQKPSRDICQRGTSLTIQCQVDSQVTMMFWYRQQPGQSLTLIATANQGSEATYESGFVIDKFPISRPNLTFSTLTVSNMSPEDSSIYLCSVEGQGLQETQYFGPGTRLLVL.

The sample holds a few counts of this clonotype. The chain carries TRBV12-3 or TRBV12-4 and TRBJ1-6, with D hard to call. V was pared by 9 bases and J by 3 bases, with 9 bases between. The CDR3 has 13 residues. The CDR3 region has the DNA TGTGCCAGGCGACGGGGCTATAATTCACCCCTCCACTTT. Translation gives CARRRGYNSPLHF.

This clonotype was observed a few times. The chain carries TRBV5-6 and TRBJ2-2; D may match TRBD1 or TRBD2 (5 bases each). There are 15 residues in the CDR3. V lost 5 bases and J 5 bases, leaving 16 bases between the germline ends. Germline CDR1 reads SGHDT; CDR2 reads YYEEEE. In DNA, the CDR3 is TGTGCCAGCAGTTGGGACCCAAGAGGGACCGGGGAGCTGTTTTTT. As protein: CASSWDPRGTGELFF.

The chain joins TRBV12-3 or TRBV12-4 to TRBJ2-7, with D possibly matching TRBD2 (5 bases). This CDR3 is built from 15 residues. Deletions cut 3 bases from V and 2 bases from J, with 14 bases between. CDR3 DNA sequence: TGTGCCAGCAGTTTGGAGGCCTCCGGCCCCTACGAGCAGTACTTC. Amino acids: CASSLEASGPYEQYF.

The chain combines TRBV19 with TRBJ2-4; perhaps TRBD1 as D (6 bases). Germline-derived CDR1 and CDR2 are LNHDA and SQIVND (reference sequence). Trimming pared 4 bases from V and 2 bases from J, leaving 12 bases between. The CDR3 sequence is 15 residues long. The chain's CDR3 is CASSNRVDTKNIQYF. The CDR3 DNA reads as TGTGCCAGTAGTAACAGGGTGGATACCAAAAACATTCAGTACTTC.

The chain employs TRBV12-3 or TRBV12-4 and TRBJ2-3; 7 positions agree with TRBD1. This CDR3 spans 15 amino acids. V lost 6 bases, J lost 0 bases, and 6 bases stayed unmatched. CDR3 amino acids: CASRLGDSSTDTQYF. CDR3 DNA sequence: TGTGCCAGCAGGCTAGGGGACAGTAGCACAGATACGCAGTATTTT.

This chain uses TRBV12-3 or TRBV12-4 with TRBJ2-5, with TRBD2 as a possible D gene (5 bases). CDR3 length: 13 residues. The ends were cut back, 8 bases at V and 2 bases at J, with 12 bases in the middle. Written as DNA, the CDR3 is TGTGCCAGCTCAACGGGGTTTCAAGAGACCCAGTACTTC. Protein product: CASSTGFQETQYF.

This clonotype was detected a few times. This sequence joins TRBV5-1 and TRBJ2-4, with D unresolved. The CDR3 covers 11 residues. V was pared by 0 bases and J by 10 bases, with 5 bases between. The germline CDR1 and CDR2 sequences are SGHRS and YFSETQ. Here the CDR3 DNA reads TGCGCCAGCAGCTTGGGCCCTATTCAGTACTTC. It is translated as CASSLGPIQYF.

This clonotype was counted between two and nine times. This rearrangement joins TRBV4-2 to TRBJ2-1; D is perhaps TRBD1 (6 bases). The CDR3 is 14 amino acids. Trimming took off 0 bases at V and 9 bases at J, with 12 bases between the two ends. Germline assignment: CDR1 LGHNA and CDR2 YNFKEQ. The CDR3 DNA sequence: TGTGCCAGCAGCCAAGATCTCTGGGGGCTTGAGCAGTTCTTC. Amino acid sequence: CASSQDLWGLEQFF.

There are a few counts of this clonotype. The J gene is TRBJ1-1, the V gene TRBV20-1, with D possibly matching TRBD1 (6 bases). Germline V gives CDR1 DFQATT, CDR2 SNEGSKA (reference sequence). Trimming took off 0 bases at V and 1 base at J, with 12 bases between the two ends. There are 15 residues in the CDR3. In nucleotides, the CDR3 is TGCAGTGCTAGAGACCCGACAGGCGAGAACACTGAAGCTTTCTTT. It translates to CSARDPTGENTEAFF.

This clonotype was picked up a small number of times. The rearrangement joins TRBV10-3 to TRBJ2-7, with 7 bases matching TRBD1. The junction had 11 bases not matched to a gene; V was cut back by 7 bases and J by 2 bases. The CDR3 extends over 15 amino acids. Germline V gives CDR1 ENHRY, CDR2 SYGVKD. The CDR3 here is CAIKATGEGPYEQYF. In DNA, the CDR3 is TGTGCCATCAAAGCAACAGGGGAAGGGCCCTACGAGCAGTACTTC.